This T cell receptor (beta chain) was retrieved from a study of cytomegalovirus exposure and HLA in healthy donors. Assay used: immunoSEQ multiplex PCR; TCRdb lists only in-frame clones, some missing. The sample consists of about 130,000 clones, roughly nine tenths of them appearing once. Concerning this clone itself: Its antigen is not known.

The study, taken as a whole, reports: Reports showed the classifier diagnosing cytomegalovirus status with high specificity and sensitivity.

V gave up 2 bases and J gave up 1 base, with 11 bases separating them. The CDR3 contains 15 residues. From germline, CDR1 is SGHVS and CDR2 FQNEAQ. The sequence came from a woman younger than 30 in good health and CMV-seropositive. The source material was PBMCs. This sequence joins TRBV7-8 and TRBJ1-1, with a tentative D call TRBD1 (5 bases). This chain's CDR3 is CASSLRGTRNTEAFF. The DNA for the CDR3 is TGTGCCAGCAGCTTACGGGGGACTAGGAACACTGAAGCTTTCTTT.